Following are 25 T cell receptor beta chains from one sample sequenced in a study of technical replicates of blood from a handful of donors (dated by TCRdb to the late 2010s). Libraries came from the immunoSEQ multiplex PCR assay. TCRdb's version of the immuneACCESS table is confined to in-frame rearrangements and falls short of the full clone set. An unresolved V gene accounts for under half of the shortfall where checked; the remainder is of unknown origin. Counted in this sample were about 69,000 clones; 80% to 90% of them appeared once. The top ten clonotypes cover approximately 5% of the sample. Sequencing was carried out using PBMCs. These receptors all stem from a human donor in good health. Some clones in this sample may be carry-over from other donors' samples.

This clone is a singleton in its sample. The genes are TRBV7-9 and TRBJ2-2, with 10 bases lining up with TRBD2. J was trimmed by 5 bases and V by 2 bases; bases with no gene match: 5. The CDR3 spans 16 residues. Germline V gene data show CDR1 as SEHNR and CDR2 as FQNEAQ (reference sequence). CDR3 sequence reads: CASSLIAGGGTGELFF. In DNA form, the CDR3 reads TGTGCCAGCAGCTTAATAGCGGGAGGAGGGACCGGGGAGCTGTTTTTT.

The chain combines TRBV12-5 with TRBJ2-7; D not resolved. Between the trimmed V and J ends, which lost 2 bases and 6 bases, there was a span of 8 bases. The germline V gene has CDR1 LGHNT and CDR2 FRNRAP. There are 12 residues in the CDR3. This CDR3 is CASGLSPGEQYF. CDR3 nucleotide sequence: TGTGCTAGTGGTTTGAGTCCGGGCGAGCAGTACTTC.

The chain links TRBV19 to TRBJ2-3; D not resolved. In germline, CDR1 is LNHDA, CDR2 SQIVND (reference sequence). V lost 3 bases, J lost 6 bases, and 4 bases lay in between. The CDR3 spans 11 residues. DNA of the CDR3: TGTGCCAGTAGTATTCGGGATACGCAGTATTTT. It encodes CASSIRDTQYF.

This sequence joins TRBV7-6 and TRBJ2-2, with TRBD1 identical over 10 bases. V gave up 4 bases and J gave up 4 bases; unmatched junction bases: 6. The CDR3 sequence is 16 residues long. The germline CDR1 and CDR2 sequences are SGHVS and FNYEAQ. The CDR3 DNA follows: TGTGCCAGCAGCTCCAGCCGGACAGGGGGCACCGGGGAGCTGTTTTTT. Protein product: CASSSSRTGGTGELFF.

This chain uses TRBV7-9 with TRBJ2-1, with 8 positions matching TRBD2. V lost 0 bases to trimming and J lost 3 bases; unmatched junction nucleotides: 4. The CDR3 is made up of 16 amino acids. CDR1 SEHNR and CDR2 FQNEAQ come from the germline V gene (reference sequence). CDR3 coding DNA: TGTGCCAGCAGCTTAGCAGGGCTAGCGGGCTACAATGAGCAGTTCTTC. Residues: CASSLAGLAGYNEQFF.

J is TRBJ2-4 and V is TRBV30; 10 bases align to TRBD2. The CDR3 contains 17 residues. V shed 0 bases, J shed 0 bases, and the junction held 5 bases outside the gene matches. The germline gives CDR1 GTSNPN, CDR2 SVGIG (reference sequence). In DNA, the CDR3 is TGTGCCTGGAGTGTAAAAGCGGGAGGGTTAGCCAAAAACATTCAGTACTTC. Its translation: CAWSVKAGGLAKNIQYF.

The V and J genes are TRBV5-6 and TRBJ1-6; 7 bases agree with TRBD1. The length of the CDR3 is 16 residues. The ends lost 0 bases at V and 7 bases at J; junction bases unmatched: 7. Germline-derived CDR1 and CDR2 are SGHDT and YYEEEE. The CDR3, as DNA: TGTGCCAGCAGCTTGGGAAGGGGGCTGGCGAATTCACCCCTCCACTTT. Translated: CASSLGRGLANSPLHF.

Details on this clone: Other DNA sequences within the sample encode an identical CDR3. The J gene is TRBJ1-5, the V gene TRBV7-9; D is ambiguous. The CDR3 has 13 amino acids. The V gene's germline CDR1 is SEHNR and CDR2 FQNEAQ (reference sequence). With 3 bases removed from V and 2 bases from J, the gap between germline ends came to 5 bases. CDR3 sequence: CASSLSGNQPQHF. Written as DNA, the CDR3 is TGTGCCAGCAGCTTGTCGGGCAATCAGCCCCAGCATTTT.

The chain carries TRBV4-3 and TRBJ2-3; 10 nucleotides line up with TRBD2. Germline loops: CDR1 LGHNA, CDR2 YSLEER. The CDR3 spans 20 residues. With 0 bases clipped from V and 3 bases from J, the junction kept 15 bases outside the gene matches. The CDR3 DNA reads as TGCGCCAGCAGCCAAGATTACCCCGTGCCTAGCGGGAGTAAAACAGATACGCAGTATTTT. The encoded protein is CASSQDYPVPSGSKTDTQYF.

The chain carries TRBV29-1 and TRBJ2-7, with TRBD2 identical over 11 bases. J was trimmed by 2 bases and V by 4 bases; bases with no gene match: 4. This CDR3 contains 14 residues. Germline V CDR1 and CDR2: SQVTM, ANQGSEA. DNA for the CDR3: TGCAGCGTTGGCATACTAGCGGGGGCCTACGAGCAGTACTTC. Its translation is CSVGILAGAYEQYF.

The chain links TRBV5-1 to TRBJ1-2; 7 nucleotides match TRBD1. Looked up from germline, CDR1 is SGHRS and CDR2 is YFSETQ. J was trimmed by 0 bases and V by 2 bases; bases with no gene match: 10. The CDR3 sequence is 17 residues long. In nucleotides, the CDR3 is TGCGCCAGCAGCTTAAGCGGACAGGCCAGTTCTAACTATGGCTACACCTTC. Residues: CASSLSGQASSNYGYTF.

The chain combines TRBV14 with TRBJ2-2; weak D call: TRBD2 (6 bases). Trimming took off 2 bases at V and 2 bases at J, with 9 bases between the two ends. Germline lookup yields CDR1 SGHDN and CDR2 FVKESK. This CDR3 has 15 residues. CDR3 in amino acids: CASSQTSFNTGELFF. The DNA of the CDR3 is TGTGCCAGCAGCCAAACTAGCTTCAACACCGGGGAGCTGTTTTTT. Based on the CDR3 plus reference TRBV14 and TRBJ2-2, the full variable domain is EAGVTQFPSHSVIEKGQTVTLRCDPISGHDNLYWYRRVMGKEIKFLLHFVKESKQDESGMPNNRFLAERTGGTYSTLKVQPAELEDSGVYFCASSQTSFNTGELFFGEGSRLTVL.

V and J are TRBV13 and TRBJ2-7; possibly TRBD2 for D (6 bases). V lost 5 bases and J lost 6, with 11 bases in between. Germline values: CDR1 PRHDT, CDR2 FYEKMQ (reference sequence). This CDR3 contains 12 residues. The CDR3, as DNA: TGTGCCAGCAGCATCGGGGGTAGCGAGCAGTACTTC. Translation: CASSIGGSEQYF.

This chain joins TRBV6-1 and TRBJ1-4; TRBD1 agrees at 8 bases. Germline lookup yields CDR1 MNHNS and CDR2 SASEGT. The CDR3 runs to 14 residues. The junction had 3 bases not matched to a gene; V was cut back by 2 bases and J by 7 bases. The CDR3 DNA reads TGTGCCAGCAGTGAACAGGGGGCGGGTGAAAAACTGTTTTTT. Protein product: CASSEQGAGEKLFF.

The rearrangement links TRBV4-1 to TRBJ2-5; D may be TRBD1 (5 bases). The CDR3 spans 15 residues. V was clipped by 0 bases and J by 4 bases, with 12 bases between them. Germline values: CDR1 MGHRA, CDR2 YSYEKL. The chain's CDR3 is CASSQDTRVGETQYF. The CDR3 nucleotides read TGCGCCAGCAGCCAAGATACCAGGGTGGGAGAGACCCAGTACTTC.

This sequence joins TRBV11-3 and TRBJ2-3; TRBD2 agrees at 11 bases. Trimming removed 4 bases from V and 2 bases from J; junction bases left unmatched: 2. Looked up from germline, CDR1 is SGHNT and CDR2 is YENEEA. The CDR3 has 15 residues. The CDR3 nucleotides are TGTGCCAGCAGCTCTAGCGGGGGGAACACAGATACGCAGTATTTT. It encodes CASSSSGGNTDTQYF.

CDR3 residues: CASRTDRGHGYTF. In DNA form, the CDR3 reads TGTGCCAGCAGAACGGACAGGGGACATGGCTACACCTTC. This chain connects TRBV6-5 to TRBJ1-2; 9 bases are a match to TRBD1. The CDR3 has 13 amino acids. Trimming removed 6 bases from V and 6 bases from J; junction bases left unmatched: 5. In germline, CDR1 is MNHEY, CDR2 SVGAGI.

The chain is built from TRBV7-2 and TRBJ2-3; the D gene is possibly TRBD2 (6 bases). Per germline, CDR1 SGHTA and CDR2 FQGNSA. This CDR3 has 14 residues. The ends were cut back, 1 base at V and 7 bases at J, with 12 bases in the middle. The CDR3 loop is CASSLGAGLNTQYF. DNA for the CDR3: TGTGCCAGCAGCTTAGGTGCGGGGCTTAATACGCAGTATTTT.

The genes are TRBV7-2 and TRBJ2-7; D not resolved. CDR1 is SGHTA, CDR2 FQGNSA, per germline. The CDR3 is made up of 12 amino acids. V was clipped by 7 bases and J by 3 bases, with 10 bases between them. CDR3 sequence (DNA): TGTGCCAGCACCCCGGGTGGCTACGAGCAGTACTTC. It encodes CASTPGGYEQYF. Using reference TRBV7-2 and TRBJ2-7 for the parts outside the CDR3, the full variable domain is GAGVSQSPSNKVTEKGKDVELRCDPISGHTALYWYRQSLGQGLEFLIYFQGNSAPDKSGLPSDRFSAERTGGSVSTLTIQRTQQEDSAVYLCASTPGGYEQYFGPGTRLTVT.

This chain links TRBV6-5 with TRBJ2-1; D is possibly TRBD2 (6 bases). V was clipped by 4 bases and J by 0 bases, with 10 bases between them. CDR1 is MNHEY and CDR2 is SVGAGI in the germline V gene. The CDR3 is made up of 15 amino acids. The CDR3 region has the DNA TGTGCCAGCAGTTCGGGGGTCAGCTCCTACAATGAGCAGTTCTTC. It yields the protein CASSSGVSSYNEQFF.

The V and J genes are TRBV5-6 and TRBJ1-3; D unresolved. Germline V gene lookup returns CDR1 SGHDT and CDR2 YYEEEE. V was pared by 5 bases and J by 0 bases, with 6 bases between. The CDR3 extends over 13 amino acids. The CDR3 reads CASRLSSGNTIYF. The CDR3, as DNA: TGTGCCAGCAGACTTAGCTCTGGAAACACCATATATTTT. The variable domain in full, completed from reference TRBV5-6 and TRBJ1-3, reads DAGVTQSPTHLIKTRGQQVTLRCSPKSGHDTVSWYQQALGQGPQFIFQYYEEEERQRGNFPDRFSGHQFPNYSSELNVNALLLGDSALYLCASRLSSGNTIYFGEGSWLTVV.

The rearrangement links TRBV9 to TRBJ2-5; 8 bases match TRBD2. J was trimmed by 1 base and V by 0 bases; bases with no gene match: 8. The CDR3 contains 17 residues. CDR1 and CDR2 (germline): SGDLS, YYNGEE. CDR3 DNA sequence: TGTGCCAGCAGCGTAGACGGGAGGGTTATCGGCCAAGAGACCCAGTACTTC. Protein product: CASSVDGRVIGQETQYF.

This clone was observed a few times. The chain has TRBV18 and TRBJ1-1; TRBD1 agrees at 10 bases. The germline V gene encodes CDR1 KGHSH and CDR2 LQKENI. The CDR3 has 16 residues. V trimming: 2 bases; J trimming: 4 bases; junction bases outside the gene matches: 7. The CDR3 DNA is TGTGCCAGCTCACCAGTTGCCAGGACAGGGGGCACTGAAGCTTTCTTT. Translated: CASSPVARTGGTEAFF.

The chain uses TRBV7-9 and TRBJ2-7, with a tentative D call TRBD1 (6 bases). CDR1 and CDR2 (germline): SEHNR, FQNEAQ (reference sequence). V was clipped by 5 bases and J by 2 bases, with 19 bases between them. The CDR3 totals 16 residues. CDR3 in DNA: TGTGCCAGCAGCCGACCCCAGACAGGTCCGACCTACGAGCAGTACTTC. This gives the protein CASSRPQTGPTYEQYF.

The genes are TRBV7-2 and TRBJ2-7, with TRBD2 matching 8 bases. V shed 0 bases and J 5 bases; nucleotides not matched to a gene: 9. The CDR3 consists of 16 residues. Looked up from germline, CDR1 is SGHTA and CDR2 is FQGNSA. This CDR3 reads CASSLAPGGGNHEQYF. CDR3 DNA sequence: TGTGCCAGCAGCTTAGCACCCGGGGGGGGGAATCACGAGCAGTACTTC. The variable domain in full, completed from reference TRBV7-2 and TRBJ2-7, reads GAGVSQSPSNKVTEKGKDVELRCDPISGHTALYWYRQSLGQGLEFLIYFQGNSAPDKSGLPSDRFSAERTGGSVSTLTIQRTQQEDSAVYLCASSLAPGGGNHEQYFGPGTRLTVT.